The 30 T cell receptor beta chains in this list originate from one sample, sequenced in a study of high-grade serous ovarian cancer treatment subgroups. Tumor samples were obtained before definitive surgery or chemotherapy. Assay used: immunoSEQ multiplex PCR; TCRdb lists only in-frame clones, some missing. The data hold approximately 1,000 clones, with approximately 70% observed a single time. The specimen was tumor tissue. Receptor source: a human donor with high-grade serous ovarian cancer.

The V call is TRBV11-3, the J call TRBJ2-2; 12 nucleotides match TRBD2. The trim removed 5 bases at V and 7 bases at J, leaving 8 bases unmatched. CDR1 and CDR2 from the germline V gene are SGHNT and YENEEA. This CDR3 contains 16 residues. The CDR3 region has the DNA TGTGCCAGCAGCCCTCCGGGACTAGCGGGTTTCGGGGAGCTGTTTTTT. Its translation: CASSPPGLAGFGELFF.

The chain is built from TRBV10-1 and TRBJ1-1; D remains ambiguous. Between the trimmed V and J ends, which lost 5 bases and 1 base, there was a span of 11 bases. Per germline, CDR1 WNHNN and CDR2 SYGVQD (reference sequence). This CDR3 region has 14 residues. The CDR3 sequence is CASSPEQRNTEAFF. As DNA, the CDR3 is TGCGCCAGCAGTCCCGAGCAAAGGAACACTGAAGCTTTCTTT.

The chain recombines TRBV5-4 with TRBJ2-1; no clear D. From germline, CDR1 is SGHNT and CDR2 YYREEE (reference sequence). The CDR3 spans 14 residues. The V and J ends lost 0 bases and 3 bases respectively, with 7 bases between them. The CDR3 nucleotides are TGTGCCAGCAGCTTGGCGTGGTTCTACAATGAGCAGTTCTTC. This sequence encodes CASSLAWFYNEQFF.

This clone was counted a single time. V and J are TRBV7-6 and TRBJ2-7; D not certain. The V gene lost 1 base and the J gene lost 6 bases, with 10 bases spanning the gap. Germline V gene sequence: CDR1 SGHVS, CDR2 FNYEAQ. The CDR3 totals 13 residues. The CDR3 is CASSLGEGFEQYF. CDR3 sequence (DNA): TGTGCCAGCAGCTTAGGCGAAGGGTTCGAGCAGTACTTC.

The chain is built from TRBV5-1 and TRBJ2-1; TRBD2 agrees at 12 bases. V lost 5 bases, J lost 9 bases, and 6 bases stayed unmatched. Per germline, CDR1 SGHRS and CDR2 YFSETQ. The CDR3 has 14 residues. The chain's CDR3 is CASSGGLAGSEQFF. CDR3 nucleotide sequence: TGCGCCAGCAGTGGGGGACTAGCGGGTTCTGAGCAGTTCTTC. Full variable domain (missing parts from reference TRBV5-1 and TRBJ2-1): KAGVTQTPRYLIKTRGQQVTLSCSPISGHRSVSWYQQTPGQGLQFLFEYFSETQRNKGNFPGRFSGRQFSNSRSEMNVSTLELGDSALYLCASSGGLAGSEQFFGPGTRLTVL.

This chain connects TRBV10-2 to TRBJ2-7; D unresolved. The CDR3 extends over 12 amino acids. V dropped 4 bases and J dropped 3 bases, with 7 bases sitting between them. From germline, CDR1 is WSHSY and CDR2 SAAADI. DNA of the CDR3: TGCGCCAGCAGTGCCGGCAGCTACGAGCAGTACTTC. It codes for CASSAGSYEQYF.

The chain recombines TRBV10-2 with TRBJ2-7, with TRBD1 matching over 8 bases. V lost 5 bases, J lost 0 bases, and 3 bases stayed unmatched. Looked up from germline, CDR1 is WSHSY and CDR2 is SAAADI. The CDR3 covers 14 residues. The CDR3 region is CASSSQGASYEQYF. DNA of the CDR3: TGCGCCAGCAGTTCCCAGGGGGCCTCCTACGAGCAGTACTTC.

This clone was recorded a few times. The V call is TRBV5-1, the J call TRBJ2-1; 13 bases line up with TRBD2. The CDR3 loop spans 15 amino acids. V trimming: 6 bases; J trimming: 3 bases; junction bases outside the gene matches: 3. In germline, CDR1 is SGHRS, CDR2 YFSETQ. The CDR3 DNA reads as TGCGCCAGCACCCGGACTAGCGGGGGCTACAATGAGCAGTTCTTC. It encodes CASTRTSGGYNEQFF.

This chain connects TRBV11-3 to TRBJ2-7; a weak D match, TRBD1 (6 bases). Per germline, CDR1 SGHNT and CDR2 YENEEA. This CDR3 has 17 residues. V dropped 1 base and J dropped 0 bases, with 16 bases sitting between them. The CDR3 protein is CASSLAAGQISSYEQYF. CDR3 nucleotides: TGTGCCAGCAGCTTAGCCGCTGGACAGATAAGCTCCTACGAGCAGTACTTC. Full variable domain (outside the CDR3, taken from reference TRBV11-3 and TRBJ2-7): EAGVVQSPRYKIIEKKQPVAFWCNPISGHNTLYWYLQNLGQGPELLIRYENEEAVDDSQLPKDRFSAERLKGVDSTLKIQPAELGDSAVYLCASSLAAGQISSYEQYFGPGTRLTVT.

This sequence joins TRBV19 and TRBJ2-1, with 7 nucleotides matching TRBD2. Germline-derived CDR1 and CDR2 are LNHDA and SQIVND (reference sequence). V lost 3 bases and J lost 6; bases outside the gene matches: 8. There are 15 residues in the CDR3. The CDR3 is CASSIGGSYGNEQFF. The CDR3 nucleotides read TGTGCCAGTAGTATTGGCGGGAGCTATGGCAATGAGCAGTTCTTC.

V gene TRBV7-2 combines with J gene TRBJ2-7; D gene unclear. This CDR3 has 13 amino acids. V was shortened by 5 bases and J by 2 bases, with 10 bases between the two germline ends. Germline lookup yields CDR1 SGHTA and CDR2 FQGNSA. CDR3 sequence reads: CASSPRLAYEQYF. The CDR3 DNA reads as TGTGCCAGCAGCCCCCGACTCGCCTACGAGCAGTACTTC.

This clone was counted between two and nine times. J is TRBJ2-3 and V is TRBV12-5; D call uncertain. Germline V gives CDR1 LGHNT, CDR2 FRNRAP. Trimming cost V 5 bases and J 5 bases, with 17 bases left between them. The CDR3 loop spans 15 amino acids. CDR3 protein: CASGLPFGAGDTQYF. Here the CDR3 DNA reads TGTGCTAGTGGTCTCCCTTTTGGCGCCGGAGATACGCAGTATTTT.

V is TRBV11-2 and J is TRBJ2-2, with D perhaps matching TRBD1 (5 bases). The germline gives CDR1 SGHAT, CDR2 FQNNGV. The CDR3 runs 15 residues. V lost 2 bases, J lost 3 bases, and 10 bases lay in between. The CDR3 region is CASSLNTGDTGELFF. The CDR3 bases are TGTGCCAGCAGCTTAAACACAGGAGACACCGGGGAGCTGTTTTTT.

The chain links TRBV7-2 to TRBJ2-5, with 10 positions matching TRBD2. V dropped 0 bases and J dropped 7; count of bases not matched to a gene: 11. Germline-derived CDR1 and CDR2 are SGHTA and FQGNSA. This CDR3 comprises 17 residues. CDR3 in amino acids: CASSLANFPGLAATQYF. CDR3 coding DNA: TGTGCCAGCAGCTTAGCGAATTTCCCCGGACTAGCGGCGACCCAGTACTTC.

This clone has more than one count but fewer than ten. The genes are TRBV19 and TRBJ2-2, with 10 bases aligning to TRBD2. Per germline, CDR1 LNHDA and CDR2 SQIVND (reference sequence). CDR3 length: 16 amino acids. With V trimmed by 10 bases and J by 1 base, 9 bases remained unmatched. CDR3 nucleotides: TGTGCCACCGACCGTATAGCGGGAGGGAACACCGGGGAGCTGTTTTTT. Translated, it gives CATDRIAGGNTGELFF.

The chain is built from TRBV18 and TRBJ2-5; D gene unclear. With 0 bases removed from V and 5 bases from J, the gap between germline ends came to 10 bases. CDR1 KGHSH and CDR2 LQKENI come from the germline V gene. The CDR3 is made up of 14 amino acids. CDR3 protein: CASSPPSSFETQYF. CDR3 nucleotide sequence: TGTGCCAGCTCACCACCGTCCAGTTTCGAGACCCAGTACTTC.

This clone was found a few times. The chain uses TRBV15 and TRBJ2-1; 10 nucleotides line up with TRBD2. This CDR3 has 14 residues. Trimming took 8 bases from V and 8 from J; bases not matched to a gene: 9. Germline V lookup: CDR1 LNHNV, CDR2 YYDKDF (reference sequence). DNA for the CDR3: TGTGCCACCGGGACTAGCGTAACTTGGGATGAGCAGTTCTTC. It encodes CATGTSVTWDEQFF.

The genes are TRBV6-6 and TRBJ1-6; 9 nucleotides line up with TRBD1. The germline gives CDR1 MNHNY, CDR2 SVGAGI (reference sequence). J was trimmed by 5 bases and V by 6 bases; bases with no gene match: 2. This CDR3 contains 14 residues. In DNA, the CDR3 is TGTGCCAGCAGGTGGGACAGGGATAATTCACCCCTCCACTTT. Translated, it gives CASRWDRDNSPLHF.

The V call is TRBV28, the J call TRBJ1-1, with TRBD1 as a possible D gene (5 bases). V lost 1 base and J 4 bases, leaving 10 bases between the germline ends. The V gene's germline CDR1 is MDHEN and CDR2 SYDVKM. The CDR3 length is 14 residues. In DNA form, the CDR3 reads TGTGCCAGCAGTTTATCTGGCAGGGCCACTGAAGCTTTCTTT. Protein: CASSLSGRATEAFF.

The rearrangement uses TRBV19 and TRBJ2-1; a possible D gene is TRBD2 (6 bases). Germline CDR1 reads LNHDA; CDR2 reads SQIVND (reference sequence). Trimming stripped 1 base from V and 5 bases from J, with 6 bases between. The CDR3 consists of 13 residues. The CDR3 region is CASSIGTNNEQFF. The CDR3 DNA reads TGTGCCAGTAGTATAGGGACTAACAATGAGCAGTTCTTC.

The CDR3: CASSLSGGTQETQYF. CDR3 DNA: TGCGCCAGCAGCTTGAGCGGGGGAACCCAAGAGACCCAGTACTTC. This chain connects TRBV5-1 to TRBJ2-5; 8 nucleotides match TRBD2. Trimming removed 1 base from V and 1 base from J; junction bases left unmatched: 3. Germline-derived CDR1 and CDR2 are SGHRS and YFSETQ. This CDR3 has 15 amino acids.

This chain links TRBV5-6 with TRBJ2-3, with TRBD2 identical over 9 bases. CDR3 size: 17 residues. After removal of 0 bases from V and 7 bases from J, the junction contained 12 bases not matched to a gene. Germline V gene sequence: CDR1 SGHDT, CDR2 YYEEEE. In DNA form, the CDR3 reads TGTGCCAGCAGCTTGGGTCCGGGACTAGCCCAAGGGCATACGCAGTATTTT. It specifies CASSLGPGLAQGHTQYF.

The table lists this clone with a few counts. This chain connects TRBV18 to TRBJ2-7; a possible D gene is TRBD1 (6 bases). The CDR3 is 14 amino acids. Germline V gene sequence: CDR1 KGHSH, CDR2 LQKENI. Trimming removed 6 bases from V and 5 bases from J, with 17 bases in between. CDR3 residues: CASSPFPGDNEQYF. The CDR3 DNA is TGTGCCAGCTCCCCCTTCCCCGGGGACAACGAGCAGTACTTC.

The rearrangement links TRBV2 to TRBJ2-2; 10 nucleotides line up with TRBD1. The CDR3 consists of 15 residues. The junction had 7 bases not matched to a gene; V was cut back by 7 bases and J by 5 bases. Germline lookup yields CDR1 SNHLY and CDR2 FYNNEI. Here the CDR3 reads CASIKDRGRTGELFF. The CDR3 DNA is TGTGCCAGCATCAAGGACAGGGGGAGAACCGGGGAGCTGTTTTTT.

Details on this clone: The germline gene is not matched at one end of the junction; a read error may be the cause. V and J are TRBV7-7 and TRBJ2-7; 9 positions match TRBD1. Germline CDR1 reads SSHAT; CDR2 reads FNYEAQ (reference sequence). This CDR3 contains 14 residues. CDR3 sequence reads: CASSSGQGSYEQYF. In nucleotides, the CDR3 is TGTGCTAGCAGCTCGGGACAGGGATCCTACGAGCAGTACTTC.

This chain links TRBV5-4 with TRBJ2-7; D unresolved. Trimming removed 9 bases at V and 1 base at J, with 14 bases between. Per germline, CDR1 SGHNT and CDR2 YYREEE (reference sequence). The CDR3 contains 13 residues. The CDR3 here is CAIIFQESYEQYF. In nucleotides, the CDR3 is TGTGCCATAATCTTCCAGGAATCCTACGAGCAGTACTTC. Full variable domain (missing parts from reference TRBV5-4 and TRBJ2-7): ETGVTQSPTHLIKTRGQQVTLRCSSQSGHNTVSWYQQALGQGPQFIFQYYREEENGRGNFPPRFSGLQFPNYSSELNVNALELDDSALYLCAIIFQESYEQYFGPGTRLTVT.

V usage is TRBV11-2 and J usage is TRBJ1-4; D gene unclear. The germline V gene has CDR1 SGHAT and CDR2 FQNNGV. The CDR3 runs to 16 residues. V dropped 5 bases and J dropped 6 bases, with 19 bases sitting between them. The CDR3: CASSDRTGQVYEKLFF. DNA of the CDR3: TGTGCCAGCAGCGACCGAACCGGGCAGGTTTATGAAAAACTGTTTTTT.

The rearrangement links TRBV28 to TRBJ2-5; TRBD2 matches 11 bases. Losses at the gene ends were 3 bases for V and 5 bases for J; bases not matched to a gene: 5. Germline-derived CDR1 and CDR2 are MDHEN and SYDVKM. The CDR3 sequence is 15 residues long. The CDR3 nucleotides read TGTGCCAGCAGTTTTCCGCGACTAGCGGGGGAGACCCAGTACTTC. It codes for CASSFPRLAGETQYF.

The V and J genes are TRBV7-2 and TRBJ2-7; 10 bases match TRBD1. V gave up 2 bases and J gave up 2 bases; unmatched junction bases: 9. CDR1 SGHTA and CDR2 FQGNSA come from the germline V gene. CDR3 length: 17 residues. The CDR3 sequence: CASSLRGTGQGTYEQYF. In DNA form, the CDR3 reads TGTGCCAGCAGCTTAAGGGGAACGGGACAGGGGACCTACGAGCAGTACTTC.

The rearrangement joins TRBV7-3 to TRBJ2-2; maybe TRBD2 (5 bases). The length of the CDR3 is 16 residues. The germline CDR1 and CDR2 sequences are SGHTA and FQGTGA. V lost 5 bases and J 7 bases, leaving 20 bases between the germline ends. The CDR3 nucleotides read TGTGCCAGCAGCCCACTCCAAAGAGGGAAAATCGGGGAGCTGTTTTTT. Translation: CASSPLQRGKIGELFF. The whole variable domain, filled in from reference TRBV7-3 and TRBJ2-2, reads GAGVSQTPSNKVTEKGKYVELRCDPISGHTALYWYRQSLGQGPEFLIYFQGTGAADDSGLPNDRFFAVRPEGSVSTLKIQRTERGDSAVYLCASSPLQRGKIGELFFGEGSRLTVL.